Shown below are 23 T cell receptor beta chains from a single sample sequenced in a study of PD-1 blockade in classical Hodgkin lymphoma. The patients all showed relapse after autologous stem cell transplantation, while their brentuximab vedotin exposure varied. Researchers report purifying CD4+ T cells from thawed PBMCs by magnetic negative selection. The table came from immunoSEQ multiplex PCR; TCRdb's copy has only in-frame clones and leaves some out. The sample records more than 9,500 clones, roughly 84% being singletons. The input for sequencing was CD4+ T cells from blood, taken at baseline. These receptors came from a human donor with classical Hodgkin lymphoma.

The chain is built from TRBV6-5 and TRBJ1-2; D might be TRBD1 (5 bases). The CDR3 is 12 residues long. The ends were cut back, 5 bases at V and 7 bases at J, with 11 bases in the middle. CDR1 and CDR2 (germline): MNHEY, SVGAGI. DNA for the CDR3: TGTGCCAGCAGTCTTAGCGGGGGTGGCTACACCTTC. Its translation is CASSLSGGGYTF.

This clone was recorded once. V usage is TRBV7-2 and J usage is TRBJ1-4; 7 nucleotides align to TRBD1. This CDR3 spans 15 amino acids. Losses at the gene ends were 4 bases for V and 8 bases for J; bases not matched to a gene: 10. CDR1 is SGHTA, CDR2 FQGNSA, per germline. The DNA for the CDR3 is TGTGCCAGCAGCTCCCAAGGGGGCTATGGGGAAAAACTGTTTTTT. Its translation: CASSSQGGYGEKLFF. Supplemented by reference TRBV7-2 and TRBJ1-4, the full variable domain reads GAGVSQSPSNKVTEKGKDVELRCDPISGHTALYWYRQSLGQGLEFLIYFQGNSAPDKSGLPSDRFSAERTGGSVSTLTIQRTQQEDSAVYLCASSSQGGYGEKLFFGSGTQLSVL.

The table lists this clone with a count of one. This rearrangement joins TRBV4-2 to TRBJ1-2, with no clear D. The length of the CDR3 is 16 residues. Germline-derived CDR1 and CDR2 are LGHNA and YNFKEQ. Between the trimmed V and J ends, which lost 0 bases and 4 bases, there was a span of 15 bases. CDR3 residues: CASSQDRSGRIYGYTF. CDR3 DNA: TGTGCCAGCAGCCAAGATAGAAGCGGTCGGATCTATGGCTACACCTTC.

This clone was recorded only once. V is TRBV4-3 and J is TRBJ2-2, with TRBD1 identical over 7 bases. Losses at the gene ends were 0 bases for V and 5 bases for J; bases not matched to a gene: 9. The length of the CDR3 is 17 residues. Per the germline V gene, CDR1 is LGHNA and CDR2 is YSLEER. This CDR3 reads CASSQDYAGGSTGELFF. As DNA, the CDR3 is TGCGCCAGCAGCCAAGATTACGCAGGGGGAAGTACCGGGGAGCTGTTTTTT.

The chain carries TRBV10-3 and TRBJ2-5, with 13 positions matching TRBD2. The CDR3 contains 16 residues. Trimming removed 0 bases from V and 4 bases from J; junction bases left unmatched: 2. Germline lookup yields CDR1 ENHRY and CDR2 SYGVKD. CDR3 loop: CAISESRLAGGETQYF. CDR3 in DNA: TGTGCCATCAGTGAGTCTCGACTAGCGGGGGGAGAGACCCAGTACTTC.

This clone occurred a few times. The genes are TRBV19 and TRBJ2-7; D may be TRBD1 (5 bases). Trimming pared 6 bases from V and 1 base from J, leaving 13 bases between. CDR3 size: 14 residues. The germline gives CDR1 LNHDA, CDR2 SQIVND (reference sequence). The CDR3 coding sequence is TGTGCCAGTAGAACCAGGGCCCTTTCCTACGAGCAGTACTTC. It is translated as CASRTRALSYEQYF.

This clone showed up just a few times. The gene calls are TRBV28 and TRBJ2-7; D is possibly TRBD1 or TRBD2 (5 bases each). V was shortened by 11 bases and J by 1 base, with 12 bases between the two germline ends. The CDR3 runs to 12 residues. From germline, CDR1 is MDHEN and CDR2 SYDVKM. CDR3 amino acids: CACGGLSYEQYF. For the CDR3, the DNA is TGTGCCTGTGGGGGTCTTTCCTACGAGCAGTACTTC. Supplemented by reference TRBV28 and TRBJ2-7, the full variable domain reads DVKVTQSSRYLVKRTGEKVFLECVQDMDHENMFWYRQDPGLGLRLIYFSYDVKMKEKGDIPEGYSVSREKKERFSLILESASTNQTSMYLCACGGLSYEQYFGPGTRLTVT.

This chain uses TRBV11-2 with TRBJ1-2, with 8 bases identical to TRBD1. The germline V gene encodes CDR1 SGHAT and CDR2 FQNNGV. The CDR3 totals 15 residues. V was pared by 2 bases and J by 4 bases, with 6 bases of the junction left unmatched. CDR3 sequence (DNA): TGTGCCAGCAGCTTAAATCGGGACAGGAGCTATGGCTACACCTTC. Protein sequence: CASSLNRDRSYGYTF.

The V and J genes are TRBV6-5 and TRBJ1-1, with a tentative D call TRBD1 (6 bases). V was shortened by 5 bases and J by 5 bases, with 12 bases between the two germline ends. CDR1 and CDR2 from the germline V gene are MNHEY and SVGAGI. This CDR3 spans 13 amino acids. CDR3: CASSPIQGTEAFF. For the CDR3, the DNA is TGTGCCAGCAGTCCCATACAGGGAACTGAAGCTTTCTTT.

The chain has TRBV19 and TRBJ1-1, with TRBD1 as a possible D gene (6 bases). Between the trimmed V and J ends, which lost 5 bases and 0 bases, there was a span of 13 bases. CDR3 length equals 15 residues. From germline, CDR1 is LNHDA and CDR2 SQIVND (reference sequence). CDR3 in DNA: TGTGCCAGTAGTCCCGCAGGACAGTTGAACACTGAAGCTTTCTTT. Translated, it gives CASSPAGQLNTEAFF.

The CDR3 DNA is TGTGCCAGCAGCCAGAACCACAGGGGGCGAGAGACCCAGTACTTC. Protein sequence: CASSQNHRGRETQYF. The chain links TRBV11-3 to TRBJ2-5, with 9 bases identical to TRBD1. The CDR3 covers 15 residues. V lost 5 bases, J lost 4 bases, and 8 bases stayed unmatched. CDR1 and CDR2 from the germline V gene are SGHNT and YENEEA.

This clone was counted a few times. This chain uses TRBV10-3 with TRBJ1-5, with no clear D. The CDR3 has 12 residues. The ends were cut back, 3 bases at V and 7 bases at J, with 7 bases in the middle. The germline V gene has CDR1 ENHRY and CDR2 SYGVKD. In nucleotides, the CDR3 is TGTGCCATCAGTGAAAAGAACCAGCCCCAGCATTTT. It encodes CAISEKNQPQHF.

CDR3 DNA sequence: TGTGCCAGCAGCTTAGGCTCGTGGCGGGGAATGGGCTACAATGAGCAGTTCTTC. Its translation is CASSLGSWRGMGYNEQFF. This chain connects TRBV7-8 to TRBJ2-1, with a tentative D call TRBD2 (6 bases). Germline lookup yields CDR1 SGHVS and CDR2 FQNEAQ. The CDR3 loop spans 18 amino acids. Trimming removed 1 base from V and 3 bases from J, with 19 bases in between. The whole variable domain, remainder taken from reference TRBV7-8 and TRBJ2-1, is GAGVSQSPRYKVAKRGQDVALRCDPISGHVSLFWYQQALGQGPEFLTYFQNEAQLDKSGLPSDRFFAERPEGSVSTLKIQRTQQEDSAVYLCASSLGSWRGMGYNEQFFGPGTRLTVL.

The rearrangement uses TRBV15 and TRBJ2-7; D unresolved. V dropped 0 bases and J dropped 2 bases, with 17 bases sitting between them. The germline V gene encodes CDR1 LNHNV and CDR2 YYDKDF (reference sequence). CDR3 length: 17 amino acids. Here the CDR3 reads CATSRDRSLLEPYEQYF. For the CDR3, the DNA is TGTGCCACCAGCAGAGATCGGTCGCTCCTCGAACCCTACGAGCAGTACTTC.

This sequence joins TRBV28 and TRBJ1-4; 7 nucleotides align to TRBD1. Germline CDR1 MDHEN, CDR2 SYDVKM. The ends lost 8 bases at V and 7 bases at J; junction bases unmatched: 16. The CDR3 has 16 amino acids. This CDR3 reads CASSGTELYYTEKLFF. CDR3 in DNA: TGTGCCAGCTCCGGGACAGAGCTGTACTACACTGAAAAACTGTTTTTT.

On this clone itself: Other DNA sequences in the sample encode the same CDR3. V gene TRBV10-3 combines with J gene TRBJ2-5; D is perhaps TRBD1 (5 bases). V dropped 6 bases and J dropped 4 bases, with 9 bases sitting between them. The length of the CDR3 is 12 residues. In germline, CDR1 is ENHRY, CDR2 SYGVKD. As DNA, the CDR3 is TGTGCCATCAGGGGGCAAGGAGAGACCCAGTACTTC. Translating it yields CAIRGQGETQYF.

Here the CDR3 reads CASRFPGQGSNQPQHF. CDR3 DNA sequence: TGTGCCAGCAGATTCCCGGGACAGGGTTCCAATCAGCCCCAGCATTTT. The chain carries TRBV2 and TRBJ1-5; 9 nucleotides line up with TRBD1. The CDR3 consists of 16 residues. Germline loops: CDR1 SNHLY, CDR2 FYNNEI. V lost 6 bases and J lost 3; bases outside the gene matches: 9.

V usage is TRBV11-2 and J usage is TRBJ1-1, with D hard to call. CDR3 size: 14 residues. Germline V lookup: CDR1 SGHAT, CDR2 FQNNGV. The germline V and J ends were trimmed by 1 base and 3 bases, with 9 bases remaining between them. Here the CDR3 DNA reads TGTGCCAGCAGCTTAGTTAGGACGCACACTGAAGCTTTCTTT. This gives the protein CASSLVRTHTEAFF. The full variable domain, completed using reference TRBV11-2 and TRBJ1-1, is EAGVAQSPRYKIIEKRQSVAFWCNPISGHATLYWYQQILGQGPKLLIQFQNNGVVDDSQLPKDRFSAERLKGVDSTLKIQPAKLEDSAVYLCASSLVRTHTEAFFGQGTRLTVV.

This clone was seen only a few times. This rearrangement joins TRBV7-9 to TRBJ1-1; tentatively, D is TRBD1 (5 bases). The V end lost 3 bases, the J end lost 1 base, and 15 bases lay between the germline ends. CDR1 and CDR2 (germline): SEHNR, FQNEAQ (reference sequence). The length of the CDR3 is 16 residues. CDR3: CASSLWVLGRNTEAFF. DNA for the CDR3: TGTGCCAGCAGCTTGTGGGTCCTGGGACGGAACACTGAAGCTTTCTTT.

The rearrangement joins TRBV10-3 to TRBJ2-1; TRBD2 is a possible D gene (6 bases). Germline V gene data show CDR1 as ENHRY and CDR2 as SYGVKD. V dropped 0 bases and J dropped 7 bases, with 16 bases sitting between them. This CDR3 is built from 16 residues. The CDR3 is CAISESIGDSGNEQFF. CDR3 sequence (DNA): TGTGCCATCAGTGAGTCGATAGGGGACTCGGGGAATGAGCAGTTCTTC.

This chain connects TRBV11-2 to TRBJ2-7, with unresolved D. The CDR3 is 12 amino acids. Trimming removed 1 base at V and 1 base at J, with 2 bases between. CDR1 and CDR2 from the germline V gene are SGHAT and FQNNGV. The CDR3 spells CASSLGSYEQYF. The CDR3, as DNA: TGTGCCAGCAGCTTAGGGTCCTACGAGCAGTACTTC. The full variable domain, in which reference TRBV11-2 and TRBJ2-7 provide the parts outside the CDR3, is EAGVAQSPRYKIIEKRQSVAFWCNPISGHATLYWYQQILGQGPKLLIQFQNNGVVDDSQLPKDRFSAERLKGVDSTLKIQPAKLEDSAVYLCASSLGSYEQYFGPGTRLTVT.

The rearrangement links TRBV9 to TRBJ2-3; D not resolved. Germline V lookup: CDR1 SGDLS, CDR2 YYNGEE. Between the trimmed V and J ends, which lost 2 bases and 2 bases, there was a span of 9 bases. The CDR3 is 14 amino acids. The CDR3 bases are TGTGCCAGCAGCGTCCAACTTGTCACAGATACGCAGTATTTT. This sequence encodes CASSVQLVTDTQYF.

DNA of the CDR3: TGTGCCAGCAGCTTTTTTTCGGCAGGCCGCGCGGGAGATACGCAGTATTTT. Translating gives CASSFFSAGRAGDTQYF. V is TRBV5-6 and J is TRBJ2-3; D may be TRBD2 (5 bases). CDR3 length: 17 amino acids. Trimming removed 2 bases at V and 5 bases at J, with 21 bases between. Per the germline V gene, CDR1 is SGHDT and CDR2 is YYEEEE.